A selection of T cell receptor beta chains follows, all from one sample in a study of blood T cells in healthy people across ages. TCRdb analysed the 5' RACE reads with MiXCR anew, one entry per CDR3 protein. The data hold 540,000 or so distinct CDR3 sequences, with 40% to 50% observed a single time. Sequencing was performed on blood. These receptors were taken from an elderly man in good health. Each CDR3 is given with its conserved first and last residue.

j_gene,v_gene,CDR3aa
TRBJ2-5,TRBV9,CASSGHSGGAYETQYF
TRBJ1-5,TRBV5-1,CASSARDRVLSNQPQHF
TRBJ1-1,TRBV18,CASSLGQGRNTEAFF
TRBJ2-5,TRBV3-1,CASSQEGRVGETQYF
TRBJ2-2,TRBV2,CASRVGTGGTGELFF
TRBJ2-4,TRBV2,CASSEAPSGSGKNIQYF
TRBJ2-1,TRBV3-1,CASSLLTRGNEQFF
TRBJ2-1,TRBV6-5,CASSRTSEQEQFF
TRBJ1-2,TRBV28,CASSPGAQGYGIGYTF
TRBJ1-4,TRBV20-1,CSAVRGDNEKLFF
TRBJ2-7,TRBV6-6,CASLPGQGSYEQYF
TRBJ2-3,TRBV6-4,CASSDSTDTQYF
NA,TRBV28,CAGNKGQRSYEQYF
TRBJ2-4,TRBV15,CATSRSSGSNEQYF
TRBJ2-2,TRBV6-5,CASSFAGQGANTGELFF
TRBJ2-2,TRBV20-1,CSAREDGELFF
TRBJ2-7,TRBV7-6,CASSRNPGYSYEQYF
TRBJ1-5,TRBV12-3/TRBV12-4,CASSSELDRSLGNQPQHF
TRBJ2-4,TRBV7-2,CASSREGRAKNIQYF
TRBJ1-5,TRBV5-1,CASSVGGGDSNQPQHF
TRBJ1-2,TRBV10-3,CAIKFGDYGYTF
TRBJ2-5,TRBV14,CASSQDFGVRNEQYF